The 4 T cell receptor beta chains presented below share a single source sample, sequenced in a study of CD8+CD57+ T cells in acquired aplastic anemia. An expansion of CD8+CD57+ cells by flow cytometry had been shown in patients chosen for sequencing. Profiling of TCR beta VDJ combinations and CDR3 sequences used genomic DNA as template. In TCRdb, the reads were re-called with MiXCR into one record per CDR3 protein. The sample contains 150,000 to 200,000 distinct CDR3 sequences, around 48% of which appear only once. The sample comprised sorted CD4+, CD8+, or CD8+CD57+ T cells (not recorded which) from PBMCs. These receptors all come from a human donor with aplastic anemia.

In its sample, this clonotype was seen many times. The chain employs TRBV7-9 and TRBJ1-2; D not resolved. Germline CDR1 reads SEHNR; CDR2 reads FQNEAQ (reference sequence). The CDR3 has 12 amino acids. Trimming removed 5 bases at V and 8 bases at J, with 12 bases between. The CDR3 sequence: CASSPNVRGYTF. The DNA for the CDR3 is TGTGCCAGCAGCCCCAACGTCCGGGGCTACACCTTC.

This clonotype has a single count. The rearrangement uses TRBV7-9 and TRBJ1-2; D is ambiguous. Germline V gene data show CDR1 as SEHNR and CDR2 as FQNEAQ (reference sequence). Trimming took off 1 base at V and 4 bases at J, with 7 bases between the two ends. The CDR3 runs to 13 residues. The CDR3 coding sequence is TGTGCCAGCAGCTTAGAACCGGTCTATGGCTACACCTTC. It translates to CASSLEPVYGYTF.

This clonotype was counted at least ten times. The DNA of the CDR3 is TGCAGTGCTAGAGTCCAGGGGTCTTATAATTCACCCCTCCACTTT. Translated, it gives CSARVQGSYNSPLHF. The chain links TRBV20-1 to TRBJ1-6; TRBD1 is a possible D gene (6 bases). The CDR3 consists of 15 residues. Between the trimmed V and J ends, which lost 1 base and 4 bases, there was a span of 11 bases. The germline gives CDR1 DFQATT, CDR2 SNEGSKA (reference sequence).

This clonotype was found once. V usage is TRBV2 and J usage is TRBJ1-2; 7 nucleotides line up with TRBD1. This CDR3 contains 13 residues. The junction had 9 bases not matched to a gene; V was cut back by 7 bases and J by 7 bases. Germline assignment: CDR1 SNHLY and CDR2 FYNNEI. The CDR3 DNA reads as TGTGCCAGCAAAAGGGGGCAGGGGAGTGGCTACACCTTC. Translated: CASKRGQGSGYTF.